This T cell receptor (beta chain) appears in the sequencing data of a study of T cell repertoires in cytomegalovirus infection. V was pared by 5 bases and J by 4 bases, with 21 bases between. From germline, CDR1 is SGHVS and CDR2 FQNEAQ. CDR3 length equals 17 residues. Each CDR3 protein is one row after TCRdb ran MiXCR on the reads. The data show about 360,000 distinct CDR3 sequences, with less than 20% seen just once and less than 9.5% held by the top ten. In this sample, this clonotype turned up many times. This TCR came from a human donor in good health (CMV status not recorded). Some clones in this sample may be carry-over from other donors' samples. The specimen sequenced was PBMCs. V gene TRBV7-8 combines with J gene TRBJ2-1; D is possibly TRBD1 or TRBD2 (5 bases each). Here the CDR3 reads CASSPRGGVSLYNEQFF. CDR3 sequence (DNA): TGTGCCAGCAGCCCGAGGGGCGGAGTGTCCCTATACAATGAGCAGTTCTTC.